Below are 25 T cell receptor beta chains sequenced from a single sample in a study of T-cell memory formation after mild COVID-19. MiXCR, run by TCRdb on the 5' RACE reads, gives a single entry per CDR3 protein. Of 530,000 or so distinct CDR3 sequences detected, 15% to 20% appear once; the ten largest clones hold roughly 8.2%. Sample: PBMCs or a T cell subset sorted from them (not recorded which). Every receptor here comes from an adult woman who had mild COVID-19 (a few samples of this study predate the infection). Cell type and time point are not known.

This clonotype was picked up a small number of times. This rearrangement joins TRBV27 to TRBJ2-2, with 8 nucleotides matching TRBD1. The CDR3 spans 14 residues. J gave up 5 bases and V 5 bases, and 4 bases lay outside the gene matches. CDR1 MNHEY and CDR2 SMNVEV come from the germline V gene (reference sequence). DNA for the CDR3: TGTGCCAGCAGTATCACAGGGGGAACCGGGGAGCTGTTTTTT. This sequence encodes CASSITGGTGELFF.

This clonotype was counted many times. The chain links TRBV7-9 to TRBJ2-7; D remains ambiguous. V was trimmed by 4 bases and J by 2 bases, leaving 6 bases between them. The V gene's germline CDR1 is SEHNR and CDR2 FQNEAQ (reference sequence). The CDR3 totals 12 residues. Here the CDR3 reads CASSSTPYEQYF. CDR3 DNA: TGTGCCAGCAGCTCCACCCCCTACGAGCAGTACTTC.

The chain joins TRBV29-1 to TRBJ2-1; D not resolved. With 2 bases removed from V and 8 bases from J, the gap between germline ends came to 7 bases. The CDR3 contains 11 residues. CDR1 SQVTM and CDR2 ANQGSEA come from the germline V gene. The chain's CDR3 is CSVENFYEQFF. In nucleotides, the CDR3 is TGCAGCGTTGAAAATTTCTATGAGCAGTTCTTC.

V gene TRBV6-1 combines with J gene TRBJ1-1; D call uncertain. The germline V gene has CDR1 MNHNS and CDR2 SASEGT. The CDR3 is made up of 13 amino acids. V was shortened by 11 bases and J by 2 bases, with 15 bases between the two germline ends. The CDR3 nucleotides are TGTGCCGCAGCATCTCGGCTTAACACTGAAGCTTTCTTT. This translates into CAAASRLNTEAFF.

This clonotype was counted a few times. This rearrangement joins TRBV20-1 to TRBJ2-7; 9 positions agree with TRBD2. The germline gives CDR1 DFQATT, CDR2 SNEGSKA (reference sequence). The J segment lost 2 bases and the V segment lost 5 bases, leaving 7 bases of the junction unmatched. The CDR3 runs 14 residues. The CDR3 spells CSAQTSGFPYEQYF. The CDR3 DNA reads TGCAGTGCTCAGACTAGCGGATTCCCCTACGAGCAGTACTTC.

This clonotype was seen a handful of times. This rearrangement joins TRBV7-9 to TRBJ2-1; possibly TRBD1 or TRBD2 for D (5 bases each). Germline V gene lookup returns CDR1 SEHNR and CDR2 FQNEAQ (reference sequence). CDR3 length: 16 amino acids. V lost 5 bases to trimming and J lost 8 bases, with 22 bases between them. CDR3 region: CASSAGTMEISDEQFF. CDR3 sequence (DNA): TGTGCCAGCAGCGCTGGGACCATGGAAATTAGTGATGAGCAGTTCTTC.

This sequence joins TRBV4-3 and TRBJ2-7, with TRBD2 matching 9 bases. The CDR3 sequence is 17 residues long. Trimming took 0 bases from V and 0 from J; bases not matched to a gene: 6. CDR1 LGHNA and CDR2 YSLEER come from the germline V gene. DNA for the CDR3: TGCGCCAGCAGCCAAGATTGGTCTAGCGGGATCTCCTACGAGCAGTACTTC. As protein: CASSQDWSSGISYEQYF.

The chain carries TRBV7-9 and TRBJ2-5; tentatively, D is TRBD1 (5 bases). Germline-derived CDR1 and CDR2 are SEHNR and FQNEAQ (reference sequence). Trimming took off 0 bases at V and 13 bases at J, with 24 bases between the two ends. The CDR3 spans 16 residues. The CDR3 sequence is CASSLAKGNTPPRRYF. In DNA form, the CDR3 reads TGTGCCAGCAGCTTAGCTAAGGGGAACACTCCGCCTCGGAGGTACTTC.

CDR3 coding DNA: TGTGCCAGCAGCCCCCGGGGGGGCGGCCAGGGCTACACCTTC. Translated, it gives CASSPRGGGQGYTF. The chain recombines TRBV4-2 with TRBJ1-2; possible D gene TRBD1, 6 bases. This CDR3 has 14 residues. Trimming stripped 4 bases from V and 8 bases from J, with 17 bases between. CDR1 is LGHNA and CDR2 is YNFKEQ in the germline V gene.

The rearrangement uses TRBV5-1 and TRBJ2-1; 7 positions agree with TRBD2. Trimming took 4 bases from V and 15 from J; bases not matched to a gene: 10. This CDR3 is 12 amino acids long. The germline CDR1 and CDR2 sequences are SGHRS and YFSETQ. The CDR3 DNA is TGCGCCAGCAGCGAAGGACTAGAGAGGATGTTCTTC. It translates to CASSEGLERMFF. Full variable domain (outside the CDR3, taken from reference TRBV5-1 and TRBJ2-1): KAGVTQTPRYLIKTRGQQVTLSCSPISGHRSVSWYQQTPGQGLQFLFEYFSETQRNKGNFPGRFSGRQFSNSRSEMNVSTLELGDSALYLCASSEGLERMFFGPGTRLTVL.

V gene TRBV4-1 combines with J gene TRBJ2-3, with D uncertain. The CDR3 runs 14 residues. Per germline, CDR1 MGHRA and CDR2 YSYEKL. The germline V and J ends were trimmed by 3 bases and 3 bases, with 10 bases remaining between them. CDR3 region: CASSQQLTTDTQYF. The CDR3 nucleotides are TGCGCCAGCAGCCAGCAACTTACGACAGATACGCAGTATTTT.

The chain employs TRBV12-3 or TRBV12-4 and TRBJ2-3; a possible D gene is TRBD1 (5 bases). This CDR3 is built from 14 residues. The germline V and J ends were trimmed by 5 bases and 3 bases, with 12 bases remaining between them. CDR3 DNA: TGTGCCAGCAGTCCCCTGGCAGGGACAGATACGCAGTATTTT. Translating it yields CASSPLAGTDTQYF.

The rearrangement uses TRBV20-1 and TRBJ1-4, with D unclear. Germline V CDR1 and CDR2: DFQATT, SNEGSKA (reference sequence). CDR3 size: 15 residues. Trimming left V 1 base short and J 8 bases short, with 17 bases between. The CDR3 bases are TGCAGTGCTAGAGTCTTTGAGGGAGGTCGAGAAAAACTGTTTTTT. Encoded protein: CSARVFEGGREKLFF.

This clonotype was picked up a small number of times. The chain uses TRBV20-1 and TRBJ1-5, with 9 bases aligning to TRBD1. CDR1 and CDR2 from the germline V gene are DFQATT and SNEGSKA (reference sequence). With 5 bases clipped from V and 2 bases from J, the junction kept 10 bases outside the gene matches. This CDR3 is built from 16 residues. The CDR3 region is CSAPHPQGARNQPQHF. The CDR3 coding sequence is TGCAGTGCTCCACACCCACAGGGGGCTCGCAATCAGCCCCAGCATTTT.

The CDR3 spells CASSYTWDRPSEKLFF. The CDR3 bases are TGTGCCAGCAGTTACACCTGGGACAGACCCTCAGAAAAACTGTTTTTT. The chain couples TRBV27 to TRBJ1-4, with TRBD1 matching 7 bases. Germline CDR1 reads MNHEY; CDR2 reads SMNVEV (reference sequence). CDR3 size: 16 residues. With V trimmed by 4 bases and J by 8 bases, 13 bases remained unmatched.

V usage is TRBV12-3 or TRBV12-4 and J usage is TRBJ1-2; TRBD1 matches at 7 bases. The V gene end was trimmed by 5 bases and the J gene end by 10 bases; junction bases not matched to a gene: 13. The CDR3 has 14 residues. This CDR3 reads CASSTGTASFDYTF. The CDR3 DNA reads TGTGCCAGCAGTACCGGGACAGCGTCTTTTGACTACACCTTC.

This chain links TRBV2 with TRBJ1-2; D gene ambiguous. Germline assignment: CDR1 SNHLY and CDR2 FYNNEI. Trimming left V 3 bases short and J 8 bases short, with 7 bases between. This CDR3 region has 11 residues. Here the CDR3 DNA reads TGTGCCAGCAGTGAGCTTCGGGGCTACACCTTC. It yields the protein CASSELRGYTF. Combining the CDR3 with reference TRBV2 and TRBJ1-2 gives the whole variable domain EPEVTQTPSHQVTQMGQEVILRCVPISNHLYFYWYRQILGQKVEFLVSFYNNEISEKSEIFDDQFSVERPDGSNFTLKIRSTKLEDSAMYFCASSELRGYTFGSGTRLTVV.

Only a few counts were recorded for this clonotype. The chain links TRBV6-5 to TRBJ2-1; 7 positions match TRBD2. Looked up from germline, CDR1 is MNHEY and CDR2 is SVGAGI. CDR3 size: 15 residues. Trimming removed 6 bases from V and 0 bases from J; junction bases left unmatched: 5. The DNA for the CDR3 is TGTGCCAGCAGGAGAAAGCGGGACTCCTACAATGAGCAGTTCTTC. Translating it yields CASRRKRDSYNEQFF.

J is TRBJ1-5 and V is TRBV12-3 or TRBV12-4, with D unclear. The CDR3 length is 13 residues. With 0 bases removed from V and 7 bases from J, the gap between germline ends came to 7 bases. Written as DNA, the CDR3 is TGTGCCAGCAGTTTAGCCGGAAGGCAGCCCCAGCATTTT. Amino acid sequence: CASSLAGRQPQHF.

The chain recombines TRBV15 with TRBJ2-1; no clear D. The CDR3 has 15 amino acids. In germline, CDR1 is LNHNV, CDR2 YYDKDF (reference sequence). Trimming shortened V by 1 base and J by 0 bases, and 7 bases separated the two germline ends. In DNA form, the CDR3 reads TGTGCCACCAGCAGAGCCAGGAGCTCCTACAATGAGCAGTTCTTC. Translated: CATSRARSSYNEQFF.

This clonotype was detected many times. The chain uses TRBV5-5 and TRBJ2-7; tentative D call: TRBD1 (6 bases). This CDR3 has 14 amino acids. V lost 4 bases to trimming and J lost 1 base, with 12 bases between them. Germline CDR1 is SGHKS and CDR2 is YYEKEE (reference sequence). The CDR3, as DNA: TGTGCCAGCAGCCGGTCGACAGGTTCCTACGAGCAGTACTTC. Translated, it gives CASSRSTGSYEQYF.

This clonotype was seen a handful of times. The V call is TRBV18, the J call TRBJ2-1, with 7 bases matching TRBD2. Germline CDR1 is KGHSH and CDR2 is LQKENI. V shed 3 bases and J 2 bases; nucleotides not matched to a gene: 4. This CDR3 comprises 15 residues. CDR3 sequence (DNA): TGTGCCAGCTCACCTATGACTAGCCCCTACAATGAGCAGTTCTTC. It yields the protein CASSPMTSPYNEQFF.

This chain uses TRBV6-5 with TRBJ1-2, with D hard to call. CDR3 length: 13 amino acids. The germline gives CDR1 MNHEY, CDR2 SVGAGI. Trimming removed 10 bases from V and 5 bases from J, with 17 bases in between. CDR3 sequence (DNA): TGTGCCACCTGGGAGTCTATGGGGTATGGCTACACCTTC. It yields the protein CATWESMGYGYTF.

This rearrangement joins TRBV2 to TRBJ1-1; D is possibly TRBD1 (5 bases). CDR1 and CDR2 from the germline V gene are SNHLY and FYNNEI. Trimming removed 8 bases at V and 1 base at J, with 11 bases between. CDR3 length: 13 amino acids. The CDR3 DNA follows: TGTGCCAGCCGCGTGAGGGGGAACACTGAAGCTTTCTTT. The encoded protein is CASRVRGNTEAFF.

J is TRBJ2-7 and V is TRBV7-2, with TRBD2 as a possible D gene (5 bases). This CDR3 region has 14 residues. The germline V gene has CDR1 SGHTA and CDR2 FQGNSA. Trimming pared 5 bases from V and 3 bases from J, leaving 14 bases between. Here the CDR3 reads CASSRHGRDYEQYF. The CDR3 region has the DNA TGTGCCAGCAGCCGACATGGTCGGGACTACGAGCAGTACTTC.